This TCR beta chain is drawn from a study of T cell repertoires in cytomegalovirus infection. This clonotype has only one observation. TCRdb analysed the reads with MiXCR anew, one entry per CDR3 protein. The table lists more than 350,000 distinct CDR3 sequences, under 40% of them singletons. This CDR3 spans 18 amino acids. Deletions cut 7 bases from V and 2 bases from J, with 25 bases between. Germline CDR1 and CDR2: SNHLY and FYNNEI. This sequence originates from a human donor in good health (CMV status not recorded). Some clones in this sample may be carry-over from other donors' samples. Sequenced: PBMCs. The rearrangement joins TRBV2 to TRBJ2-3; TRBD2 might be the D (6 bases). This CDR3 reads CASTSKASVWTFTDTQYF. CDR3 bases: TGTGCCAGCACCTCGAAGGCTAGCGTCTGGACTTTCACAGATACGCAGTATTTT.